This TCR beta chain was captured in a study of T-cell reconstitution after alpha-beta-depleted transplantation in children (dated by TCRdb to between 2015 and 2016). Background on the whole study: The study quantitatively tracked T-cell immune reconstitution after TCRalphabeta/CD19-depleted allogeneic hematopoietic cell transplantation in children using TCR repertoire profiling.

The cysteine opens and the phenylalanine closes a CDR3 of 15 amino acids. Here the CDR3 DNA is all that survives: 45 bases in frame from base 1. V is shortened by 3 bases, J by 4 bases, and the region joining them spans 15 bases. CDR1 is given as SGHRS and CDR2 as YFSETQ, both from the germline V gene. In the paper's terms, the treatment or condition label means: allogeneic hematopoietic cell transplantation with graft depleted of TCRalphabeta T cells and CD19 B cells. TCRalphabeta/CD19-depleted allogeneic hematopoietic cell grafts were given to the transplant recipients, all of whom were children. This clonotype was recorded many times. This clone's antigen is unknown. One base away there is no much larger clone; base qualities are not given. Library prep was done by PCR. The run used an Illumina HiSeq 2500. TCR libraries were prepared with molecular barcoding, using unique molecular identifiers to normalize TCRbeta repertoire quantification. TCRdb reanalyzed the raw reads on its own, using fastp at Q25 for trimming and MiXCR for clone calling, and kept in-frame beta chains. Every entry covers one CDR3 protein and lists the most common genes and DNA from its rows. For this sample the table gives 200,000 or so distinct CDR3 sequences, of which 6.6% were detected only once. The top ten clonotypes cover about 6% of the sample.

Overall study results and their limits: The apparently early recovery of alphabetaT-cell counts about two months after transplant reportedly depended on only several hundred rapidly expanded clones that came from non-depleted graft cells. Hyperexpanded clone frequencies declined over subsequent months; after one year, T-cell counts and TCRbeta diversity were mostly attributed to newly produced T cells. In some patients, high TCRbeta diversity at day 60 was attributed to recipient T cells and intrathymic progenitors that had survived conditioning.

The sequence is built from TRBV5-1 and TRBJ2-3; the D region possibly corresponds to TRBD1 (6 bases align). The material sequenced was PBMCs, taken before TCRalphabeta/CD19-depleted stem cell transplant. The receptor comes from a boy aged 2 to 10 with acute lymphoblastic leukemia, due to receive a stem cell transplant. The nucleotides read TGCGCCAGCAGCTCAACAGGGCCCCGGGCAGATACGCAGTATTTT. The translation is CASSSTGPRADTQYF.